The rows below give T cell receptor beta chains drawn from one sample of a study of glioma-infiltrating T cells after dendritic cell vaccination. Libraries were prepared by immunoSEQ multiplex PCR; TCRdb keeps only in-frame clonotypes and omits some of them. The data hold fewer than 50,000 clones, with around 86% observed a single time. The sample was blood, taken before dendritic cell vaccination. These receptors all stem from a human donor with glioblastoma. The CDR3 runs from the conserved cysteine through the conserved F or W. The order of the fields is V gene, J gene, CDR3 length, D gene, clone size, CDR3 protein, CDR3 DNA. The D gene is left open where the match is weak. Size values are once, few and many counts, or a class for expanded clones, and some rows have none.

v_gene: TRBV25-1
j_gene: TRBJ2-1
len: 18
d_gene: TRBD2
abundance: NA
CDR3aa: CASSEYRTSGRAADEQFF
CDR3nt: TGCGCCAGCAGTGAATATCGGACTAGCGGGAGGGCCGCAGATGAGCAGTTCTTC

v_gene: TRBV30
j_gene: TRBJ2-5
len: 11
d_gene: NA
abundance: NA
CDR3aa: CAWRGEETQYF
CDR3nt: TGTGCCTGGAGGGGAGAAGAGACCCAGTACTTC

v_gene: TRBV7-2
j_gene: TRBJ1-2
len: 15
d_gene: NA
abundance: NA
CDR3aa: CASSQDSGSNYGYTF
CDR3nt: TGCGCCAGCAGCCAAGATTCAGGGTCCAACTATGGCTACACCTTC

v_gene: TRBV12-5
j_gene: TRBJ2-7
len: 13
d_gene: TRBD1
abundance: NA
CDR3aa: CASLGDRGFAQYF
CDR3nt: TGTGCTAGTTTGGGGGACAGGGGGTTTGCGCAGTACTTC

v_gene: TRBV18
j_gene: TRBJ1-1
len: 13
d_gene: TRBD1
abundance: NA
CDR3aa: CASSSRGTDQAFF
CDR3nt: TGTGCCAGCTCATCTAGGGGGACAGATCAAGCTTTCTTT

v_gene: TRBV7-9
j_gene: TRBJ2-5
len: 16
d_gene: TRBD2
abundance: NA
CDR3aa: CASRPMASGGAETQYF
CDR3nt: TGTGCCAGCAGACCCATGGCTAGCGGGGGGGCAGAGACCCAGTACTTC

v_gene: TRBV11-3
j_gene: TRBJ2-1
len: 15
d_gene: TRBD2
abundance: NA
CDR3aa: CASSLAGGINDEQFF
CDR3nt: TGTGCCAGCAGCTTAGCGGGAGGGATAAACGATGAGCAGTTCTTC

v_gene: TRBV5-1
j_gene: TRBJ2-7
len: 15
d_gene: NA
abundance: NA
CDR3aa: CASSSGTGLSYEQYF
CDR3nt: TGCGCCAGCAGCTCGGGGACGGGACTCTCCTACGAGCAGTACTTC

v_gene: TRBV2
j_gene: TRBJ1-6
len: 12
d_gene: NA
abundance: NA
CDR3aa: CASSDRRASLHF
CDR3nt: TGTGCCAGCAGTGATCGGCGGGCGTCCCTCCACTTT

v_gene: TRBV10-3
j_gene: TRBJ1-6
len: 15
d_gene: TRBD1
abundance: NA
CDR3aa: CAISEVQGVNSPLHF
CDR3nt: TGTGCCATCAGTGAAGTTCAGGGGGTGAATTCACCCCTCCACTTT

v_gene: TRBV6-6
j_gene: TRBJ2-5
len: 14
d_gene: NA
abundance: NA
CDR3aa: CASSLSGEGGTQYF
CDR3nt: TGTGCCAGCAGTCTTAGCGGAGAGGGAGGGACCCAGTACTTC

v_gene: TRBV7-3
j_gene: TRBJ2-5
len: 13
d_gene: NA
abundance: once
CDR3aa: CASSFSGQETQYF
CDR3nt: TGTGCCAGCAGCTTCAGTGGTCAAGAGACCCAGTACTTC

v_gene: TRBV9
j_gene: TRBJ2-3
len: 14
d_gene: NA
abundance: NA
CDR3aa: CASSVARDTDTQYF
CDR3nt: TGTGCCAGCAGCGTAGCCAGGGACACAGATACGCAGTATTTT

v_gene: TRBV9
j_gene: TRBJ1-2
len: 16
d_gene: TRBD1
abundance: NA
CDR3aa: CASSVDGQEPFYGYTF
CDR3nt: TGTGCCAGCAGCGTAGATGGACAGGAGCCCTTCTATGGCTACACCTTC

v_gene: TRBV4-2
j_gene: TRBJ2-2
len: 17
d_gene: NA
abundance: NA
CDR3aa: CASSQDMGLLNTGELFF
CDR3nt: TGTGCCAGCAGCCAAGATATGGGACTCCTGAACACCGGGGAGCTGTTTTTT

v_gene: TRBV6-6
j_gene: TRBJ1-2
len: 13
d_gene: NA
abundance: few
CDR3aa: CASREVGSYGYTF
CDR3nt: TGTGCCAGCAGGGAGGTGGGAAGCTATGGCTACACCTTC

v_gene: TRBV5-1
j_gene: TRBJ1-5
len: 15
d_gene: NA
abundance: NA
CDR3aa: CASSLDGGGNQPQHF
CDR3nt: TGCGCCAGCAGCCTGGACGGAGGTGGCAATCAGCCCCAGCATTTT

v_gene: TRBV9
j_gene: TRBJ2-7
len: 15
d_gene: NA
abundance: NA
CDR3aa: CASSADSSWSYEQYF
CDR3nt: TGTGCCAGCAGCGCAGACAGCTCATGGTCCTACGAGCAGTACTTC

v_gene: TRBV5-1
j_gene: TRBJ2-6
len: 19
d_gene: TRBD2
abundance: NA
CDR3aa: CASSLSLAGDPSGANVLTF
CDR3nt: TGCGCCAGCAGCTTGTCGCTAGCGGGAGATCCCTCTGGGGCCAACGTCCTGACTTTC

v_gene: TRBV5-6
j_gene: TRBJ1-5
len: 16
d_gene: TRBD1
abundance: once
CDR3aa: CASSLYRGVSNQPQHF
CDR3nt: TGTGCCAGCAGCTTGTACAGGGGGGTTAGCAATCAGCCCCAGCATTTT

v_gene: TRBV7-2
j_gene: TRBJ2-1
len: 15
d_gene: TRBD1
abundance: NA
CDR3aa: CASSLVGTGGNEQFF
CDR3nt: TGTGCCAGCAGCTTAGTTGGGACAGGGGGGAATGAGCAGTTCTTC

v_gene: TRBV6-1
j_gene: TRBJ2-7
len: 15
d_gene: TRBD1
abundance: NA
CDR3aa: CASRRTGDSSYEQYF
CDR3nt: TGTGCCAGCAGAAGGACAGGGGATAGCTCCTACGAGCAGTACTTC

v_gene: TRBV5-1
j_gene: TRBJ2-7
len: 16
d_gene: TRBD1
abundance: NA
CDR3aa: CASSFAGTEPSYEQYF
CDR3nt: TGCGCCAGCAGCTTCGCCGGGACAGAGCCTTCCTACGAGCAGTACTTC

v_gene: TRBV6-5
j_gene: TRBJ1-1
len: 14
d_gene: NA
abundance: NA
CDR3aa: CASSYEGSGGEAFF
CDR3nt: TGTGCCAGCAGTTACGAAGGATCGGGTGGTGAAGCTTTCTTT

v_gene: TRBV5-4
j_gene: TRBJ2-1
len: 18
d_gene: TRBD2
abundance: NA
CDR3aa: CASSLAGWASGPYNEQFF
CDR3nt: TGTGCCAGCAGCTTGGCCGGATGGGCTAGCGGACCCTACAATGAGCAGTTCTTC

v_gene: TRBV12-5
j_gene: TRBJ2-1
len: 15
d_gene: TRBD2
abundance: NA
CDR3aa: CASGFLAGGPGEQFF
CDR3nt: TGTGCTAGTGGTTTTCTAGCGGGAGGGCCTGGTGAGCAGTTCTTC

v_gene: TRBV4-3
j_gene: TRBJ2-7
len: 13
d_gene: NA
abundance: NA
CDR3aa: CASSQDPYYEQYF
CDR3nt: TGCGCCAGCAGCCAAGATCCTTACTACGAGCAGTACTTC

v_gene: TRBV28
j_gene: TRBJ1-4
len: 14
d_gene: TRBD1
abundance: once
CDR3aa: CASSPRTGGQKLFF
CDR3nt: TGTGCCAGCAGTCCGAGGACAGGGGGCCAAAAACTGTTTTTT